The 31 T cell receptor beta chains below come from one sample, sequenced in a study of blood T cells in healthy people across ages. Alongside a J-beta primer mix, a sample-barcoded 5' primer served in a second PCR lasting roughly 6 to 12 cycles. Each CDR3 protein gets one entry after TCRdb re-called the 5' RACE reads with MiXCR. The sample includes some 1.5 million distinct CDR3 sequences, 28% of them seen just once. Sequenced input: blood. The source of these receptors is a woman aged 25 to 39 in good health.

The chain joins TRBV12-3 or TRBV12-4 to TRBJ2-7; the D call may be TRBD1 or TRBD2 (6 bases each). The CDR3 is 14 residues long. The V and J ends lost 8 bases and 2 bases respectively, with 16 bases between them. CDR3 in amino acids: CASLEGGRPYEQYF. CDR3 nucleotide sequence: TGTGCCAGCTTGGAGGGGGGAAGACCCTACGAGCAGTACTTC.

This clonotype has just a few counts. The chain links TRBV12-3 or TRBV12-4 to TRBJ2-6, with TRBD2 identical over 10 bases. The CDR3 is 18 amino acids. The V and J ends lost 6 bases and 0 bases, in that order; junction bases with no gene match: 8. The DNA for the CDR3 is TGTGCCAGCAGCCCTAGCGGGGGCGCCATCTCTGGGGCCAACGTCCTGACTTTC. It yields the protein CASSPSGGAISGANVLTF.

The chain employs TRBV3-1 and TRBJ2-1; 8 bases fit TRBD2. J lost 5 bases, V lost 3 bases, and 6 bases had no gene match. The CDR3 is made up of 15 amino acids. Germline CDR1 and CDR2: LGHDT and YNNKEL (reference sequence). CDR3 sequence reads: CASSHPGGAHNEQFF. The CDR3 DNA sequence: TGTGCCAGCAGCCACCCGGGGGGGGCCCACAATGAGCAGTTCTTC.

The table lists this clonotype with a few counts. The chain is built from TRBV2 and TRBJ2-1; the match to TRBD2 covers 7 bases. The CDR3 extends over 14 amino acids. V shed 1 base and J 12 bases; nucleotides not matched to a gene: 9. Looked up from germline, CDR1 is SNHLY and CDR2 is FYNNEI. The CDR3 nucleotides read TGTGCCAGCAGTGAAGAGAATGGGGGGGAGCGGCAGTTCTTC. It specifies CASSEENGGERQFF.

This chain uses TRBV20-1 with TRBJ2-3, with D possibly being TRBD1 or TRBD2 (5 bases each). Germline CDR1 is DFQATT and CDR2 is SNEGSKA (reference sequence). The CDR3 length is 12 residues. The CDR3 loop reads CSVGTSPDTQYF. For the CDR3, the DNA is TGCAGCGTGGGGACCTCCCCTGATACGCAGTATTTT.

The chain recombines TRBV7-2 with TRBJ2-4, with D unresolved. With 1 base removed from V and 1 base from J, the gap between germline ends came to 11 bases. CDR3 length: 16 amino acids. Germline CDR1 SGHTA, CDR2 FQGNSA. This CDR3 reads CASSLGGIVAKNIQYF. The CDR3 bases are TGTGCCAGCAGCTTAGGTGGGATCGTGGCCAAAAACATTCAGTACTTC.

This clonotype was counted ten times or more. V usage is TRBV4-1 and J usage is TRBJ2-7, with 7 bases identical to TRBD2. The CDR3 length is 17 residues. V shed 1 base and J 2 bases; nucleotides not matched to a gene: 11. From germline, CDR1 is MGHRA and CDR2 YSYEKL. The CDR3, as DNA: TGCGCCAGCAGCCAAGGTCTGGGGGGGGTCCCTACCTACGAGCAGTACTTC. The encoded protein is CASSQGLGGVPTYEQYF.

The rearrangement joins TRBV3-1 to TRBJ2-5; TRBD1 might be the D (5 bases). CDR1 LGHDT and CDR2 YNNKEL come from the germline V gene (reference sequence). This CDR3 comprises 15 residues. The germline V and J ends were trimmed by 0 bases and 4 bases, with 12 bases remaining between them. CDR3 in DNA: TGTGCCAGCAGCCAAGAGAAAAAAGGGGTAGAGACCCAGTACTTC. It encodes CASSQEKKGVETQYF.

On this clonotype itself: An end of the junction differs from the germline gene, which may be a read error. As DNA, the CDR3 is TGCGGTGCTACGGATTCGGGAAAGGGGAGCGGCAATCAGCCCCAGCATTTT. Protein product: CGATDSGKGSGNQPQHF. V gene TRBV20-1 combines with J gene TRBJ1-5; D possibly corresponds to TRBD1 (5 bases). In germline, CDR1 is DFQATT, CDR2 SNEGSKA (reference sequence). CDR3 length: 17 amino acids.

V and J are TRBV24-1 and TRBJ1-1; D is perhaps TRBD1 (5 bases). Per the germline V gene, CDR1 is KGHDR and CDR2 is SFDVKD. The CDR3 extends over 15 amino acids. Trimming took off 4 bases at V and 9 bases at J, with 20 bases between the two ends. The DNA of the CDR3 is TGTGCCACCAGTGACCCAAAAATGGGGGACGAGCAAGCTTTCTTT. This gives the protein CATSDPKMGDEQAFF.

The chain employs TRBV20-1 and TRBJ2-7, with 11 bases matching TRBD2. In germline, CDR1 is DFQATT, CDR2 SNEGSKA (reference sequence). CDR3 length: 16 residues. Germline trimming cut 6 bases from V and 0 bases from J; bases unmatched to any gene: 10. The CDR3 bases are TGCAGTGCCCTAGACCCTAGCGGGGGGTCCTCCTACGAGCAGTACTTC. This encodes CSALDPSGGSSYEQYF.

This clonotype was observed many times. The chain is built from TRBV11-2 and TRBJ2-7; D is ambiguous. Germline-derived CDR1 and CDR2 are SGHAT and FQNNGV. V lost 2 bases to trimming and J lost 0 bases, with 8 bases between them. This CDR3 has 14 residues. The CDR3 bases are TGTGCCAGCAGCTTAAGGGCGAGCTCCTACGAGCAGTACTTC. Translating it yields CASSLRASSYEQYF.

This chain joins TRBV21-1 and TRBJ2-5; whether TRBD1, the table's D call, matches the DNA was not checked. TRBV21-1 represents a pseudogene. The CDR3 has 19 amino acids. CDR3 sequence: CASSTRTGKGAHGGETQYF. CDR3 nucleotides: TGTGCCAGCAGCACTCGGACAGGGAAAGGAGCCCACGGAGGAGAGACCCAGTACTTC.

Concerning this clonotype: The junction departs from the called germline gene at one end, perhaps through a read error. This chain connects TRBV10-2 to TRBJ2-3; a possible D gene is TRBD2 (5 bases). From germline, CDR1 is WSHSY and CDR2 SAAADI. The CDR3 consists of 18 residues. CDR3 region: CSSSGFREDGLTTDTQYF. CDR3 nucleotide sequence: TGCTCCAGCAGTGGATTCCGTGAGGACGGACTTACCACAGATACGCAGTATTTT.

CDR3 bases: TGCAGCGTCGACAGGTCCCAAGGCGGGAGGGCCACAGATACGCAGTATTTT. It specifies CSVDRSQGGRATDTQYF. V usage is TRBV29-1 and J usage is TRBJ2-3; TRBD2 matches at 9 bases. CDR1 is SQVTM, CDR2 ANQGSEA, per germline. This CDR3 is 17 amino acids long. V was clipped by 6 bases and J by 2 bases; unmatched bases: 15.

This chain connects TRBV20-1 to TRBJ1-5; no firm D call. Trimming took off 1 base at V and 6 bases at J, with 13 bases between the two ends. Germline V CDR1 and CDR2: DFQATT, SNEGSKA (reference sequence). The CDR3 runs 14 residues. Written as DNA, the CDR3 is TGCAGTGCTAGAGTGACGGGCGTGGGTCAGCCCCAGCATTTT. This codes for CSARVTGVGQPQHF.

Many counts were recorded for this clonotype. The rearrangement joins TRBV29-1 to TRBJ2-5, with TRBD1 as a possible D gene (5 bases). Germline CDR1 SQVTM, CDR2 ANQGSEA. The CDR3 has 12 residues. V lost 5 bases and J lost 1, with 8 bases in between. CDR3 in amino acids: CSVRGPQETQYF. The CDR3 DNA reads TGCAGCGTTAGGGGCCCCCAAGAGACCCAGTACTTC. The full variable domain, rest sourced from reference TRBV29-1 and TRBJ2-5, is SAVISQKPSRDICQRGTSLTIQCQVDSQVTMMFWYRQQPGQSLTLIATANQGSEATYESGFVIDKFPISRPNLTFSTLTVSNMSPEDSSIYLCSVRGPQETQYFGPGTRLLVL.

The chain has TRBV12-3 or TRBV12-4 and TRBJ2-7; TRBD1 matches at 7 bases. The CDR3 extends over 15 amino acids. The ends lost 2 bases at V and 1 base at J; junction bases unmatched: 5. The CDR3 spells CASSLQGGESYEQYF. DNA of the CDR3: TGTGCCAGCAGTTTACAAGGGGGCGAATCCTACGAGCAGTACTTC.

This clonotype was found a few times. The rearrangement joins TRBV6-5 to TRBJ2-7; D not resolved. CDR3 size: 13 residues. Germline V CDR1 and CDR2: MNHEY, SVGAGI. V was trimmed by 0 bases and J by 6 bases, leaving 9 bases between them. The CDR3 nucleotides are TGTGCCAGCAGTTACTCGATTTGGGGCGAGCAGTACTTC. Its protein product is CASSYSIWGEQYF.

The chain employs TRBV20-1 and TRBJ1-2; D might be TRBD1 (5 bases). Germline lookup yields CDR1 DFQATT and CDR2 SNEGSKA (reference sequence). Deletions cut 0 bases from V and 4 bases from J, with 12 bases between. The CDR3 length is 14 residues. CDR3 region: CSAREDTGAYGYTF. The CDR3 DNA follows: TGCAGTGCTAGAGAAGATACAGGAGCCTATGGCTACACCTTC.

This clonotype was seen only a few times. The DNA for the CDR3 is TGTGCCAGCACCCCGACCGGGGGGGCATTAGATACGCAGTATTTT. Its protein is CASTPTGGALDTQYF. The V gene is TRBV7-2, the J gene TRBJ2-3, with 8 bases that match TRBD2. The germline CDR1 and CDR2 sequences are SGHTA and FQGNSA. The CDR3 sequence is 15 residues long. V trimming: 7 bases; J trimming: 5 bases; junction bases outside the gene matches: 11. Using reference TRBV7-2 and TRBJ2-3 for the parts outside the CDR3, the full variable domain is GAGVSQSPSNKVTEKGKDVELRCDPISGHTALYWYRQSLGQGLEFLIYFQGNSAPDKSGLPSDRFSAERTGGSVSTLTIQRTQQEDSAVYLCASTPTGGALDTQYFGPGTRLTVL.

This chain joins TRBV24-1 and TRBJ2-7; 8 nucleotides line up with TRBD1. This CDR3 contains 13 residues. The J segment lost 6 bases and the V segment lost 4 bases, leaving 4 bases of the junction unmatched. In germline, CDR1 is KGHDR, CDR2 SFDVKD. The DNA of the CDR3 is TGTGCCACCAGTGACGTACAGGGGGGCGAGCAGTACTTC. It encodes CATSDVQGGEQYF.

This chain uses TRBV5-1 with TRBJ2-5; TRBD2 matches at 8 bases. Germline-derived CDR1 and CDR2 are SGHRS and YFSETQ. The CDR3 covers 15 residues. V lost 1 base to trimming and J lost 3 bases; unmatched junction nucleotides: 5. The CDR3, as DNA: TGCGCCAGCAGCTTGTTGTTAGCGGGGAAAGAGACCCAGTACTTC. This translates into CASSLLLAGKETQYF.

This clonotype came up a few times. This chain links TRBV7-2 with TRBJ1-2, with D hard to call. CDR1 and CDR2 from the germline V gene are SGHTA and FQGNSA. Trimming took off 1 base at V and 3 bases at J, with 9 bases between the two ends. There are 14 residues in the CDR3. CDR3 protein: CASSLEYRDYGYTF. CDR3 bases: TGTGCCAGCAGCTTAGAGTACAGAGACTATGGCTACACCTTC.

The chain carries TRBV19 and TRBJ1-2; D unresolved. The CDR3 covers 13 residues. Germline assignment: CDR1 LNHDA and CDR2 SQIVND (reference sequence). Trimming pared 3 bases from V and 6 bases from J, leaving 11 bases between. CDR3 residues: CASSIEQQNGYTF. The CDR3 coding sequence is TGTGCCAGTAGTATCGAGCAGCAAAATGGCTACACCTTC.

This clonotype came up a few times. This chain connects TRBV2 to TRBJ1-5, with D tentatively TRBD1 (5 bases). V was pared by 6 bases and J by 10 bases, with 13 bases between. The CDR3 covers 12 residues. Germline V CDR1 and CDR2: SNHLY, FYNNEI. The CDR3 spells CASRESGLPQHF. DNA of the CDR3: TGTGCCAGCAGAGAATCAGGGCTACCCCAGCATTTT.

This clonotype has ten or more counts. This chain links TRBV20-1 with TRBJ2-3; tentatively, D is TRBD2 (5 bases). CDR1 and CDR2 from the germline V gene are DFQATT and SNEGSKA (reference sequence). Trimming removed 6 bases from V and 6 bases from J, with 16 bases in between. CDR3 length equals 13 residues. CDR3 in amino acids: CSAESGRADTQYF. The CDR3 nucleotides are TGCAGTGCGGAGAGTGGGAGAGCGGATACGCAGTATTTT.

This clonotype was counted a single time. A much more abundant neighbour one base away suggests this may be a read error. The CDR3 DNA follows: TGTACCAGCAGTTACTCAGGGGCAGGGGGAGGCGAGCAGTACTTC. It is translated as CTSSYSGAGGGEQYF. This chain joins TRBV6-6 and TRBJ2-7, with D possibly TRBD1 on 7 matching bases. Per germline, CDR1 MNHNY and CDR2 SVGAGI (reference sequence). The length of the CDR3 is 15 residues.

The V call is TRBV6-6, the J call TRBJ2-4, with D possibly matching TRBD1 (6 bases). Germline V lookup: CDR1 MNHNY, CDR2 SVGAGI (reference sequence). This CDR3 has 17 amino acids. Trimming removed 4 bases at V and 13 bases at J, with 29 bases between. CDR3 loop: CASSSRQEWGPRGEQYF. DNA of the CDR3: TGTGCCAGCAGTTCCCGTCAGGAATGGGGGCCCAGGGGTGAGCAGTACTTC.

This clonotype came up a few times. Written as DNA, the CDR3 is TGTGCCAGCAGCACGGACTCGTTTATCTCGGATGAGCAGTTCTTC. Translated, it gives CASSTDSFISDEQFF. The chain carries TRBV3-1 and TRBJ2-1, with a possible D match to TRBD2 (5 bases). Trimming cost V 5 bases and J 8 bases, with 19 bases left between them. The CDR3 consists of 15 residues. CDR1 and CDR2 from the germline V gene are LGHDT and YNNKEL (reference sequence).

Ten or more counts support this clonotype. The rearrangement joins TRBV7-2 to TRBJ2-7; 9 nucleotides match TRBD1. The germline V gene encodes CDR1 SGHTA and CDR2 FQGNSA. The trim removed 4 bases at V and 1 base at J, leaving 11 bases unmatched. The CDR3 extends over 17 amino acids. DNA for the CDR3: TGTGCCAGCAGCTCCCCCCGGGGGACAGGGAGGTCCTACGAGCAGTACTTC. Its protein is CASSSPRGTGRSYEQYF.